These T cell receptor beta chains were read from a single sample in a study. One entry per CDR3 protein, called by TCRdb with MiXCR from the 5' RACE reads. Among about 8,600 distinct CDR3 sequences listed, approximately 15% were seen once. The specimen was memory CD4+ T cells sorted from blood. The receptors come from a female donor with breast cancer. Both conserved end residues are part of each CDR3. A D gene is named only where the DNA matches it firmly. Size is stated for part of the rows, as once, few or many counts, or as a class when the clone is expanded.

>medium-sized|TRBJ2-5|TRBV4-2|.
CASSQRGSALQETQYF
TGTGCCAGCAGCCAAAGGGGGTCGGCGTTGCAAGAGACCCAGTACTTC
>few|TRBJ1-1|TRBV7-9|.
CASSSIRAQAEAFF
TGTGCCAGCAGCTCGATCCGGGCCCAGGCTGAAGCTTTCTTT
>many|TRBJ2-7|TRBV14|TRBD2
CASSPLAGIPYEQYF
TGTGCCAGCAGCCCTTTAGCGGGGATCCCCTACGAGCAGTACTTC
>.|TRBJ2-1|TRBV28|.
CASSSLGGTTYNEQFF
TGTGCCAGCAGTTCCCTCGGGGGCACCACCTACAATGAGCAGTTCTTC
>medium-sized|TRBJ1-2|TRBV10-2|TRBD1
CASSPGQGKYYGYTF
TGCGCCAGCTCACCGGGACAGGGGAAGTACTATGGCTACACCTTC
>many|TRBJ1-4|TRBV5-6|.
CASSLDSNGGEKLFF
TGTGCCAGCAGCTTGGACTCCAACGGGGGAGAAAAACTGTTTTTT
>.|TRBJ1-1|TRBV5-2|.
CASSLPEAAPGGF
TGTGCCAGCAGCTTACCCGAAGCAGCCCCGGGGGGGTTT
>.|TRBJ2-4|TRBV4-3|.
CASRQGTREIIQYF
TGCGCCAGCCGCCAAGGAACTCGCGAGATCATTCAGTACTTC
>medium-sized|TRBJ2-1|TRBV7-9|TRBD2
CASSRLAGVNSNEQFF
TGTGCCAGCAGCCGATTAGCGGGAGTGAACTCGAATGAGCAGTTCTTC
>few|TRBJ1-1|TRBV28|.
CASSTTGIAGEAFF
TGTGCCAGCAGTACCACAGGGATAGCCGGTGAAGCTTTCTTT
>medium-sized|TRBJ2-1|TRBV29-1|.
CSFSFYNEQFF
TGCAGCTTCAGTTTTTACAATGAGCAGTTCTTC
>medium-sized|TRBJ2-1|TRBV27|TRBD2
CASSSPAGESDEQFF
TGTGCCAGCAGTTCGCCTGCGGGAGAAAGCGATGAGCAGTTCTTC
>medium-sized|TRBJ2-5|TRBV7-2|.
CASSTYQETQYF
TGTGCCAGCAGCACGTACCAAGAGACCCAGTACTTC
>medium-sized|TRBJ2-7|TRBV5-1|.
CASSSRGDSSYEQYF
TGCGCCAGCAGCTCGAGAGGTGACAGCTCCTACGAGCAGTACTTC
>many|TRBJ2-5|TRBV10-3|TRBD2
CAISTSGETQYF
TGTGCCATCTCGACTAGCGGAGAGACCCAGTACTTC
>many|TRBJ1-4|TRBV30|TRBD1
CAWRKDRVVEKLFF
TGTGCCTGGAGGAAGGACAGGGTGGTTGAAAAACTGTTTTTT
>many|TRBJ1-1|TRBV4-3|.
CASSQDPTSVTEAFF
TGCGCCAGCAGCCAAGATCCGACGTCGGTGACTGAAGCTTTCTTT
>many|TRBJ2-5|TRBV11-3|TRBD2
CASSFSTLSWRRGETQYF
TGTGCCAGCAGCTTTTCCACCCTTTCGTGGCGGCGGGGGGAGACCCAGTACTTC
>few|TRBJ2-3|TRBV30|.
CAWRRPGLKDTDTQYF
TGTGCCTGGAGACGTCCAGGCCTTAAGGACACAGATACGCAGTATTTT
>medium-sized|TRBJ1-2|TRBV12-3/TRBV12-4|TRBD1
CASSLLGARGYYGYTF
TGTGCCAGCAGTTTACTGGGCGCCAGGGGGTACTATGGCTACACCTTC
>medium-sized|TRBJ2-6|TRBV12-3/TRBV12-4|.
CASSLASTGANVLTF
TGTGCCAGCAGCTTAGCATCAACTGGGGCCAACGTCCTGACTTTC
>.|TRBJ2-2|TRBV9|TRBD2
CASSVGVAGATGELFF
TGTGCCAGCAGCGTAGGGGTAGCGGGAGCCACCGGGGAGCTGTTTTTT
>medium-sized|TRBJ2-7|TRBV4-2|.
CASSLRQESSYEQYF
TGTGCCAGCAGCCTACGACAGGAAAGCTCCTACGAGCAGTACTTC
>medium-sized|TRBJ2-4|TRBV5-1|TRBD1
CASSPPTGGLVKNIQYF
TGCGCCAGCAGCCCCCCGACAGGGGGTCTTGTCAAAAACATTCAGTACTTC
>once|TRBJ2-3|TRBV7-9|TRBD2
CASSYDSGSLSDTQYF
TGTGCCAGCAGCTACGATAGCGGGAGTCTCTCAGATACGCAGTATTTT
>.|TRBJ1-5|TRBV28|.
CASISGKQPQHF
TGTGCCAGCATCTCAGGCAAGCAGCCCCAGCATTTT
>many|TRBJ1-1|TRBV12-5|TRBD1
CASGLVITGGSTEAFF
TGTGCTAGTGGTTTGGTAATAACAGGGGGAAGCACTGAAGCTTTCTTT
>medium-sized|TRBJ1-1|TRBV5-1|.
CASSRTDTEAFF
TGCGCCAGCAGCCGCACGGACACTGAAGCTTTCTTT
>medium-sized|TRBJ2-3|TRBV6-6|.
CASSYGKGKGTDTQYF
TGTGCCAGCAGTTACGGAAAGGGGAAGGGCACAGATACGCAGTATTTT
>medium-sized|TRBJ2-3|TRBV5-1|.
CASSLEGATSTDTQYF
TGCGCCAGCAGCTTGGAAGGGGCAACTAGCACAGATACGCAGTATTTT
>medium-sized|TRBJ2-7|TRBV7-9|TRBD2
CASSPGGGSYEQYF
TGTGCCAGCAGCCCGGGGGGGGGCTCCTACGAGCAGTACTTC
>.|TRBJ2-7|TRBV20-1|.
CSARWAGRVYEQYF
TGCAGTGCTAGGTGGGCAGGAAGAGTTTACGAGCAGTACTTC
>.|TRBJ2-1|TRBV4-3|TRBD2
CTSSHFLGGEGPYNEQFF
TGCACCAGCAGCCATTTCCTAGGCGGGGAGGGCCCCTACAATGAGCAGTTCTTC
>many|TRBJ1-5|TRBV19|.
CASSQFGGGNQPQHF
TGTGCCAGTAGCCAGTTTGGGGGGGGCAACCAGCCCCAGCATTTT
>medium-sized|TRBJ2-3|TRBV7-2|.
CASSPSATRGGDTQYF
TGTGCCAGCAGCCCCTCCGCGACTAGAGGCGGAGATACGCAGTATTTT
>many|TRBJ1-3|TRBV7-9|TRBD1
CATAWGAGGSGNTIYF
TGTGCCACCGCATGGGGCGCAGGGGGCTCTGGAAACACCATATATTTT
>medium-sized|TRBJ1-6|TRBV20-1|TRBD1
CSAGAGTGNSPLHF
TGCAGTGCTGGGGCCGGGACAGGGAATTCACCCCTCCACTTT
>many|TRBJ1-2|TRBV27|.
CASKPAHNYGYTF
TGTGCCAGCAAGCCGGCACATAACTATGGCTACACCTTC
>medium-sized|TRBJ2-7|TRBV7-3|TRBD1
CASKRELQGAAYEQYF
TGTGCCAGCAAAAGGGAACTACAGGGGGCCGCCTACGAGCAGTACTTC
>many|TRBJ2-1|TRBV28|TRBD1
CASSLVTGGISYNEQFF
TGTGCCAGCAGTTTAGTTACAGGGGGCATCTCCTACAATGAGCAGTTCTTC
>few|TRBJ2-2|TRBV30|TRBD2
CAWSVTGGTGELFF
TGTGCCTGGAGTGTTACGGGGGGCACCGGGGAGCTGTTTTTT
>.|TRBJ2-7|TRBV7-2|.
CASMGGRWGTGVNEQYF
TGTGCCAGCATGGGTGGCAGATGGGGGACCGGCGTGAACGAGCAGTACTTC
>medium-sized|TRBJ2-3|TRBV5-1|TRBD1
CASSPGDRGRGDTQYF
TGCGCCAGCAGCCCTGGGGACAGGGGACGTGGGGATACGCAGTATTTT
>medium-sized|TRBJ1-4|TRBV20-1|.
CSANRDVINEKLFF
TGCAGTGCTAACCGGGACGTGATTAATGAAAAACTGTTTTTT
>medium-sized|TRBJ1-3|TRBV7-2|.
CASSLAGFNTIYF
TGTGCCAGCAGCTTAGCGGGGTTTAACACCATATATTTT
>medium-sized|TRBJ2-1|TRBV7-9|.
CASSLEGGGEQFF
TGTGCCAGCAGCTTAGAGGGGGGAGGCGAGCAGTTCTTC